This TCR beta chain emerged from a study of T cell changes during pregnancy in multiple sclerosis. The repertoire was sequenced with immunoSEQ multiplex PCR; TCRdb's copy has only in-frame clones and lacks some. The table has 50,000 to 65,000 clones, approximately 93% seen once. Trimming removed 2 bases at V and 6 bases at J, with 7 bases between. The CDR3 sequence is 12 residues long. Germline values: CDR1 SEHNR, CDR2 FQNEAQ (reference sequence). The chain carries TRBV7-9 and TRBJ1-1; D not resolved. The source material was CD8+ T cells from peripheral blood mononuclear cells, sampled in the second trimester of pregnancy. This TCR derives from a female donor with multiple sclerosis, enrolled in a pregnancy study. The DNA for the CDR3 is TGTGCCAGCAGCTTATACGCGTCTGAAGCTTTCTTT. This translates into CASSLYASEAFF.